The 11 T cell receptor beta chains below all came from one sample that was sequenced in a study of blood T cell repertoires in COVID-19. The table came from immunoSEQ multiplex PCR; TCRdb's copy has only in-frame clones and leaves some out. This table has fewer than 300,000 clones, 65% to 85% appearing once. The sequencing sample was made of peripheral blood. These receptor sequences come from a human donor with COVID-19, enrolled during active disease. The donor label of this sample is uncertain.

The chain joins TRBV27 to TRBJ1-2; D is uncertain. Germline CDR1 and CDR2: MNHEY and SMNVEV (reference sequence). The CDR3 loop spans 14 amino acids. V lost 3 bases and J 1 base, leaving 9 bases between the germline ends. The CDR3 reads CASSFAGRNYGYTF. DNA for the CDR3: TGTGCCAGCAGTTTCGCAGGCCGTAACTATGGCTACACCTTC.

The chain combines TRBV4-3 with TRBJ2-3, with TRBD2 identical over 8 bases. V lost 3 bases, J lost 1 base, and 6 bases stayed unmatched. Germline V gene lookup returns CDR1 LGHNA and CDR2 YSLEER. The CDR3 sequence is 16 residues long. The CDR3 coding sequence is TGCGCCAGCAGCCAGGATATAGCGGGACGCACAGATACGCAGTATTTT. Translation: CASSQDIAGRTDTQYF.

The V gene is TRBV21-1, the J gene TRBJ2-2; TRBD2 is taken as the D call from the table, unchecked against the DNA. TRBV21-1 is labeled a pseudogene. The CDR3 is 17 residues long. The CDR3 loop is CASSPPGLAPNTGELFF. CDR3 bases: TGTGCCAGCAGTCCGCCCGGACTAGCGCCGAACACCGGGGAGCTGTTTTTT.

J is TRBJ1-5 and V is TRBV6-2 or TRBV6-3; 8 positions agree with TRBD1. Germline V gene lookup returns CDR1 MNHEY and CDR2 SVGEGT. The CDR3 is 18 amino acids. With 0 bases clipped from V and 5 bases from J, the junction kept 12 bases outside the gene matches. The CDR3 bases are TGTGCCAGCAGTTACTCGACCTGGGGAACAGGGGGAGATCAGCCCCAGCATTTT. It codes for CASSYSTWGTGGDQPQHF.

V is TRBV5-1 and J is TRBJ2-5; TRBD1 matches at 7 bases. The CDR3 consists of 14 residues. CDR1 and CDR2 (germline): SGHRS, YFSETQ. Trimming at V came to 7 bases and at J to 2 bases, leaving 8 bases not matched to a gene. CDR3 DNA sequence: TGCGCCAGCGCGACAGGGCCCCAACAAGAGACCCAGTACTTC. Protein: CASATGPQQETQYF.

The chain uses TRBV27 and TRBJ1-1, with D possibly being TRBD1 (6 bases). CDR1 and CDR2 (germline): MNHEY, SMNVEV (reference sequence). The germline V and J ends were trimmed by 2 bases and 8 bases, with 15 bases remaining between them. This CDR3 has 14 residues. The CDR3 region has the DNA TGTGCCAGCAGTTTAACGGCGCAGGGGACCGAAGCTTTCTTT. It codes for CASSLTAQGTEAFF.

V usage is TRBV3-1 (or the pseudogene TRBV3-2) and J usage is TRBJ2-7; 9 nucleotides match TRBD2. CDR1 and CDR2 from the germline V gene are LGHDT and YNNKEL (reference sequence). With V trimmed by 1 base and J by 3 bases, 7 bases remained unmatched. This CDR3 spans 16 amino acids. The CDR3 loop is CASSQGLAGIYYEQYF. The DNA of the CDR3 is TGTGCCAGCAGCCAAGGGCTAGCGGGGATATACTACGAGCAGTACTTC.

The chain's CDR3 is CASRSLLDAGATEAFF. The DNA for the CDR3 is TGTGCCAGCAGATCCCTATTAGATGCAGGGGCCACCGAAGCTTTCTTT. The chain links TRBV7-8 to TRBJ1-1; perhaps TRBD1 as D (6 bases). The CDR3 sequence is 16 residues long. CDR1 is SGHVS, CDR2 FQNEAQ, per germline. V lost 6 bases and J 8 bases, leaving 25 bases between the germline ends. Full variable domain (remainder filled in from reference TRBV7-8 and TRBJ1-1): GAGVSQSPRYKVAKRGQDVALRCDPISGHVSLFWYQQALGQGPEFLTYFQNEAQLDKSGLPSDRFFAERPEGSVSTLKIQRTQQEDSAVYLCASRSLLDAGATEAFFGQGTRLTVV.

The rearrangement uses TRBV20-1 and TRBJ2-1, with 8 bases lining up with TRBD2. Germline-derived CDR1 and CDR2 are DFQATT and SNEGSKA (reference sequence). This CDR3 comprises 11 residues. CDR3 nucleotide sequence: TGCACCGGACTAGCCTTCTATGAGCAGTTCTTC. It encodes CTGLAFYEQFF.

As to this clone: Within the sample, other DNA sequences also encode this same CDR3. The chain has TRBV30 and TRBJ1-1; 7 bases line up with TRBD1. The germline V gene encodes CDR1 GTSNPN and CDR2 SVGIG (reference sequence). Unmatched junction bases numbered 1, after V lost 2 bases and J lost 1 base. The CDR3 has 13 residues. The CDR3 is CAWSRQGNTEAFF. The CDR3 region has the DNA TGTGCCTGGAGTAGACAGGGGAACACTGAAGCTTTCTTT.

CDR3 bases: TGTGCCAGCAGTTACTCGGGGACTTTACTGCAGTTCTTC. It yields the protein CASSYSGTLLQFF. V and J are TRBV6-2 or TRBV6-3 and TRBJ2-1, with D possibly matching TRBD2 (6 bases). The CDR3 runs to 13 residues. CDR1 is MNHEY and CDR2 is SVGEGT in the germline V gene. V lost 0 bases and J lost 12, with 12 bases in between.